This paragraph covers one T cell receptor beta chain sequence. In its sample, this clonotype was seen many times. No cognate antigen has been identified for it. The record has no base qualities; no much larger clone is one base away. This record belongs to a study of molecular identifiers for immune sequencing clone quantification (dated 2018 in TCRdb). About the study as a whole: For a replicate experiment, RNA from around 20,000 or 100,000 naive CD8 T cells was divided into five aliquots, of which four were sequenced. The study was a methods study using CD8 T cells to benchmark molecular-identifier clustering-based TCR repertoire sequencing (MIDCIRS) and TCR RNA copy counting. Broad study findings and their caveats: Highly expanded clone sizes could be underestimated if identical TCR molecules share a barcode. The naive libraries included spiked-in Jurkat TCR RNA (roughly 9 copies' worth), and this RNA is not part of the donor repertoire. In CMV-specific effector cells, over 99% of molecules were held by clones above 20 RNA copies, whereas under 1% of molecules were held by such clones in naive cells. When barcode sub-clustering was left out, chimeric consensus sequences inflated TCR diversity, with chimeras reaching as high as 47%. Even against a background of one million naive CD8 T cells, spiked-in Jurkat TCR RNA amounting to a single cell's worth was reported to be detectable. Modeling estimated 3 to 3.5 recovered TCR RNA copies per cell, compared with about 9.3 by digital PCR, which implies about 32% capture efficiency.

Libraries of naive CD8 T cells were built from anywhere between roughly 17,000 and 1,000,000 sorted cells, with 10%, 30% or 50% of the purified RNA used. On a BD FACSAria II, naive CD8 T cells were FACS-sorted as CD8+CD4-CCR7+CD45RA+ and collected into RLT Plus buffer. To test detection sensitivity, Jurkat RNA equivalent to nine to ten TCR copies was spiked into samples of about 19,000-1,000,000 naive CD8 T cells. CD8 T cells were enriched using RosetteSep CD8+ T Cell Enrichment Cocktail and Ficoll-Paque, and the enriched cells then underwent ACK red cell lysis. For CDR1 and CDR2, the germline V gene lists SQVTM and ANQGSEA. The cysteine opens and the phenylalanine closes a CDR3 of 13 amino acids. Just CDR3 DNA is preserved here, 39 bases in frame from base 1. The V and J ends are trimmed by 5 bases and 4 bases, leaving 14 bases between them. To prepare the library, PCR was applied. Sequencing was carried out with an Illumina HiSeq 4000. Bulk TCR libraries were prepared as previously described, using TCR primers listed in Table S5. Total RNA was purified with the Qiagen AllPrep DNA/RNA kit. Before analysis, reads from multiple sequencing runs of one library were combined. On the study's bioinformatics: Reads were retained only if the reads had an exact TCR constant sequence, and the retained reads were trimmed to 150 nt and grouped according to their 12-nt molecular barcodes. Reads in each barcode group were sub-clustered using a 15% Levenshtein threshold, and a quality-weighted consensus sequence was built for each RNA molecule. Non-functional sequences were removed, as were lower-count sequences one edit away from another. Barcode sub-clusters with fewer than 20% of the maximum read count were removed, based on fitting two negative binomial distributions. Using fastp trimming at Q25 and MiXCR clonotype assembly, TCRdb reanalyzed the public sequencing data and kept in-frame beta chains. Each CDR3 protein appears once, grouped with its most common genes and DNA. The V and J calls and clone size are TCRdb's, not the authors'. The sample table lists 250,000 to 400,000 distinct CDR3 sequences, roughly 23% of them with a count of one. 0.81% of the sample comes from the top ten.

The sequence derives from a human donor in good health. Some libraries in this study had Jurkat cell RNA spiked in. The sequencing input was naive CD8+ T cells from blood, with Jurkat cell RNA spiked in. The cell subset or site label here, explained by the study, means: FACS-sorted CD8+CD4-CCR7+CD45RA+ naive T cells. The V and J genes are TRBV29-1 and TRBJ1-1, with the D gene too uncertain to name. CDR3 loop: CSVKAQVATEAFF. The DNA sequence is TGCAGCGTTAAAGCCCAGGTCGCCACTGAAGCTTTCTTT.